This T cell receptor (beta chain) derives from a study of blood T cell repertoires in COVID-19 (dated by TCRdb to the early 2020s). Regarding the research as a whole: Samples from collaborators originated in the United States, Italy and Spain and spanned both the acute and convalescent phases of COVID-19. The material from the prospective study consisted of cDNA or gDNA derived from T cells, B-cell-depleted T cells, or PBMCs. The dataset comprised deeply sampled blood TCRbeta repertoires from subjects exposed to, actively infected with, or recovered from COVID-19. A freely available public database, intended as a resource for researchers studying the immune response to SARS-CoV-2, is where the repertoires were released. Samples came from the ongoing ImmuneRACE study (first 160 participants) plus 1,254 subjects from 6 global collaborators. Nearly every sample came with metadata listing a de-identified subject ID, COVID-19 status, age in years and sex. Where available, HLA class I and class II types were taken from metadata supplied by the sample provider and were not determined by assay-based typing.

In the germline V gene, CDR1 corresponds to SGHDN and CDR2 to FVKESK. From the cysteine through the phenylalanine, the CDR3 covers 15 amino acids. Of all the DNA, just the CDR3 is kept, 45 bases in frame from base 1. V and J lose 1 base and 1 base, and a span of 9 bases separates them. As for this clone: Its antigen has not been determined. Base qualities were left out, and no much larger clone turns up one base away.

Paper-wide results and their limitations: The quantity of clinical and demographic metadata differed by source and by participant and was supplied without curation.

At one collaborating source in Seattle, patients were enrolled during active infection and were followed longitudinally through the course of disease. Each collaborating institution followed its own protocols to collect whole blood in K2EDTA tubes. Collaborator samples were shipped for TCRbeta analysis as frozen whole blood, isolated PBMCs, or DNA extracted from either sample type. TCRbeta CDR3 regions were amplified from genomic DNA by means of the immunoSEQ Assay, a bias-controlled multiplex PCR. The study's own analysis went as follows. Within the assay, amplification of reference gene primers was used to estimate how many nucleated cells each sample contained. To quantify the absolute abundance of each unique TCRbeta CDR3 rearrangement, sequence reads were collapsed and filtered. For each sample, productive Simpson clonality was calculated as the square root of Simpson's diversity index over productive rearrangements. TCRdb stores this immuneACCESS table with in-frame sequences only. Part of the clones is absent; in the studies checked, under half of the shortfall reflects unresolved V genes, and no reason is known for the rest. Clonal size and the V and J genes are those of that table, whereas D and trimming came from the DNA. Within this sample are more than 200,000 clones, with roughly four fifths of them counted one time only. The ten largest make up 7% to 10% of the sample.

The sequencing input was peripheral blood. The source is a woman over 75 with COVID-19, enrolled during active disease. The chain uses TRBV14 and TRBJ2-3; the D gene identity is not certain. The nucleotides are TGTGCCAGCAGCCAAGTCGGTACTCGCACAGATACGCAGTATTTT. Translated, it gives CASSQVGTRTDTQYF.